Following are 10 T cell receptor beta chains from one sample sequenced in a study of graft-versus-host responses after intestinal transplantation. Time point here: postoperative day 105 after intestinal transplantation (dayNNNN = postoperative day). Assay used: immunoSEQ multiplex PCR; TCRdb lists only in-frame clones, some missing. The sample lists approximately 10,000 clones, about 89% seen once, with under 3.5% in the top ten. The sample in question was PBMCs, obtained 105 days after intestinal transplantation. The receptors were gathered from a human patient who received an intestinal transplant, so some T cells may come from the graft donor.

J is TRBJ2-1 and V is TRBV10-3; 10 bases align to TRBD1. The CDR3 length is 17 residues. The germline gives CDR1 ENHRY, CDR2 SYGVKD. After removal of 0 bases from V and 9 bases from J, the junction contained 11 bases not matched to a gene. This CDR3 reads CAISESGGTGVNSEQFF. In DNA form, the CDR3 reads TGTGCCATCAGTGAGTCTGGGGGGACAGGGGTTAATAGTGAGCAGTTCTTC.

This clone was detected once. The chain links TRBV19 to TRBJ1-6, with 7 bases that match TRBD1. Germline-derived CDR1 and CDR2 are LNHDA and SQIVND (reference sequence). This CDR3 spans 17 amino acids. After removal of 4 bases from V and 5 bases from J, the junction contained 11 bases not matched to a gene. This CDR3 reads CASSRNRGSTDNSPLHF. CDR3 in DNA: TGTGCCAGTAGTAGGAACAGGGGCTCCACGGATAATTCACCCCTCCACTTT.

CDR3 nucleotide sequence: TGTGCCAGCAGCGTCGGTTCCTCACCCCTCCACTTT. Protein: CASSVGSSPLHF. The chain carries TRBV9 and TRBJ1-6; D uncertain. V was cut by 2 bases and J by 10 bases, with 7 bases left in between. The germline V gene encodes CDR1 SGDLS and CDR2 YYNGEE. The CDR3 sequence is 12 residues long. Filled out from reference TRBV9 and TRBJ1-6, the complete variable domain reads DSGVTQTPKHLITATGQRVTLRCSPRSGDLSVYWYQQSLDQGLQFLIQYYNGEERAKGNILERFSAQQFPDLHSELNLSSLELGDSALYFCASSVGSSPLHFGNGTRLTVT.

This clone was seen more than once but under ten times. The chain has TRBV10-2 and TRBJ2-7, with a possible D match to TRBD2 (6 bases). Trimming cost V 7 bases and J 2 bases, with 9 bases left between them. Germline lookup yields CDR1 WSHSY and CDR2 SAAADI. CDR3 length: 12 residues. DNA of the CDR3: TGCGCCAGCATGGAGGGCCCCTACGAGCAGTACTTC. It translates to CASMEGPYEQYF.

CDR3 in amino acids: CASSLEGRPSYEQYF. CDR3 DNA: TGTGCCAGCAGCTTGGAGGGGAGGCCCTCCTACGAGCAGTACTTC. The J gene is TRBJ2-7, the V gene TRBV7-3, with D possibly being TRBD2 (6 bases). This CDR3 spans 15 amino acids. Trimming removed 3 bases at V and 0 bases at J, with 12 bases between. Per the germline V gene, CDR1 is SGHTA and CDR2 is FQGTGA.

The rearrangement joins TRBV11-2 to TRBJ2-5; unclear D gene. The CDR3 extends over 14 amino acids. Germline values: CDR1 SGHAT, CDR2 FQNNGV. The germline V and J ends were trimmed by 5 bases and 1 base, with 11 bases remaining between them. The CDR3 coding sequence is TGTGCCAGCAGCAGAAGTCGTCTCCAAGAGACCCAGTACTTC. It translates to CASSRSRLQETQYF. Complete variable domain (other parts from reference TRBV11-2 and TRBJ2-5): EAGVAQSPRYKIIEKRQSVAFWCNPISGHATLYWYQQILGQGPKLLIQFQNNGVVDDSQLPKDRFSAERLKGVDSTLKIQPAKLEDSAVYLCASSRSRLQETQYFGPGTRLLVL.

The rearrangement links TRBV6-4 to TRBJ1-1; a weak D match, TRBD1 (5 bases). CDR3 size: 11 residues. Trimming stripped 6 bases from V and 3 bases from J, with 5 bases between. Germline assignment: CDR1 MRHNA and CDR2 SNTAGT. The CDR3 region is CASRGDTEAFF. CDR3 DNA sequence: TGTGCCAGCAGGGGGGACACTGAAGCTTTCTTT.

This clone was seen just once. The chain is built from TRBV29-1 and TRBJ2-5; 7 bases align to TRBD1. The CDR3 covers 13 residues. Germline lookup yields CDR1 SQVTM and CDR2 ANQGSEA. The ends lost 1 base at V and 8 bases at J; junction bases unmatched: 7. CDR3 bases: TGCAGCGTTGAAGTACAGGGGCTGTCCACCCAGTACTTC. Translated: CSVEVQGLSTQYF. Full variable domain (missing parts from reference TRBV29-1 and TRBJ2-5): SAVISQKPSRDICQRGTSLTIQCQVDSQVTMMFWYRQQPGQSLTLIATANQGSEATYESGFVIDKFPISRPNLTFSTLTVSNMSPEDSSIYLCSVEVQGLSTQYFGPGTRLLVL.

V gene TRBV6-1 combines with J gene TRBJ2-7; D gene uncertain. The germline V and J ends were trimmed by 1 base and 0 bases, with 10 bases remaining between them. The CDR3 runs 15 residues. Germline lookup yields CDR1 MNHNS and CDR2 SASEGT. The CDR3 DNA is TGTGCCAGCAGTGAAGGCCCCTCCAGCTCCTACGAGCAGTACTTC. Translation gives CASSEGPSSSYEQYF.

This clone was found a few times. This chain uses TRBV27 with TRBJ2-3; no clear D. The CDR3 extends over 16 amino acids. Trimming stripped 0 bases from V and 2 bases from J, with 12 bases between. CDR1 is MNHEY, CDR2 SMNVEV, per germline (reference sequence). For the CDR3, the DNA is TGTGCCAGCAGTTTATCCACAGCCCTACCCACAGATACGCAGTATTTT. Its translation is CASSLSTALPTDTQYF.